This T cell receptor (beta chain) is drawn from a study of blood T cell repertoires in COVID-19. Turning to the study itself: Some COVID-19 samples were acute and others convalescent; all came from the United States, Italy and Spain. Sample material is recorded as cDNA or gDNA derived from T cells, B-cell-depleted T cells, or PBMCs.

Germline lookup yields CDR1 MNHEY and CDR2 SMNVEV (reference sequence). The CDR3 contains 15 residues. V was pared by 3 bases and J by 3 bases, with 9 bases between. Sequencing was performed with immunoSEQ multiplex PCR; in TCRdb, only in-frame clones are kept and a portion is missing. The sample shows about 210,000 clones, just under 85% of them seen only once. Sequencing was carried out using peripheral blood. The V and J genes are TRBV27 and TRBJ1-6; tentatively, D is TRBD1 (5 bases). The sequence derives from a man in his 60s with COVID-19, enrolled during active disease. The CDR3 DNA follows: TGTGCCAGCAGTTTCGGCCAGGGCTATAATTCACCCCTCCACTTT. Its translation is CASSFGQGYNSPLHF.